Presented here are 3 T cell receptor beta chains from one specimen sequenced in a study of cytomegalovirus exposure and HLA in healthy donors. Produced via immunoSEQ multiplex PCR; TCRdb's table is partial and in-frame only. The sample lists hundreds of thousands of clones, approximately 84% occurring once. The material sequenced was PBMCs. These receptors all come from a man in his late teens or twenties in good health and CMV-seropositive.

The chain is built from TRBV27 and TRBJ2-5, with 9 bases lining up with TRBD1. The CDR3 covers 17 residues. Germline loops: CDR1 MNHEY, CDR2 SMNVEV (reference sequence). V gave up 0 bases and J gave up 2 bases; unmatched junction bases: 7. The CDR3 DNA is TGTGCCAGCAGTTTATCTCCGACCGGGACAGGGCAAGAGACCCAGTACTTC. Encoded protein: CASSLSPTGTGQETQYF.

CDR3 DNA sequence: TGCAGCGCCGCAGGGGGCGCGGACACTGAAGCTTTCTTT. Translated, it gives CSAAGGADTEAFF. J is TRBJ1-1 and V is TRBV29-1; TRBD1 matches 8 bases. CDR1 and CDR2 (germline): SQVTM, ANQGSEA. Trimming at V came to 7 bases and at J to 3 bases, leaving 7 bases not matched to a gene. CDR3 length: 13 amino acids.

This chain connects TRBV27 to TRBJ1-3; 10 nucleotides agree with TRBD1. The CDR3 has 13 amino acids. CDR1 is MNHEY and CDR2 is SMNVEV in the germline V gene (reference sequence). With V trimmed by 9 bases and J by 7 bases, 6 bases remained unmatched. The CDR3 bases are TGTGCCAGTTCCCGGGACAGGGGCAACACCATATATTTT. Its protein product is CASSRDRGNTIYF.